This T cell receptor (beta chain) was retrieved from a study of early T cells in non-severe SARS-CoV-2 infection. The V end lost 5 bases, the J end lost 1 base, and 24 bases lay between the germline ends. The germline CDR1 and CDR2 sequences are DFQATT and SNEGSKA (reference sequence). CDR3 length: 18 residues. TCRdb re-called the 5' RACE reads with MiXCR, one entry per CDR3 protein. The sample yields approximately 110,000 distinct CDR3 sequences, 14% to 15% seen once. Sequencing was performed on whole blood. The J gene is TRBJ1-5, the V gene TRBV20-1; D uncertain. The clonotype comes from an adult who was a healthcare worker with PCR-confirmed SARS-CoV-2 infection or an uninfected control (not recorded which). The CDR3 loop is CSASHTRLEAGSNQPQHF. The CDR3 region has the DNA TGCAGTGCTTCTCATACCCGCCTGGAGGCTGGGAGCAATCAGCCCCAGCATTTT.